The clone carrying this T cell receptor (beta chain) was seen only a few times. TCRdb reanalysed the RT-PCR reads using MiXCR and keeps one entry per CDR3 protein. The data contain about a million distinct CDR3 sequences, roughly 18% of them singletons. These data originate in a study of patients and donors after allogeneic stem cell transplantation. This CDR3 contains 14 residues. Trimming took off 5 bases at V and 6 bases at J, with 13 bases between the two ends. The source of this sequence is a human donor who was either an allogeneic HSCT recipient or a stem cell or donor lymphocyte infusion donor (not recorded which). It is not recorded whose cells these are; they may come from a transplant donor. This chain joins TRBV12-3 or TRBV12-4 and TRBJ1-4; D is perhaps TRBD1 (5 bases). The sample was blood, either unsorted or a sorted T cell fraction (not recorded which). CDR3 DNA: TGTGCCAGCAGTCGGGACGGAGGAGATGAAAAACTGTTTTTT. Translated, it gives CASSRDGGDEKLFF.